These T cell receptor beta chains were read from a single sample in a study of T cells in localized non-small cell lung cancer. The repertoire was sequenced with immunoSEQ multiplex PCR; TCRdb's copy has only in-frame clones and lacks some. The top ten hold more than 25% of the sample, which has about 21,000 clones, nearly 90% seen once. Sequenced material: peripheral blood mononuclear cells, taken before any cancer treatment. The receptor source for this set is a male donor aged 60 or over with stage II lung adenocarcinoma. Both conserved end residues are part of each CDR3. The D gene is left open where the match is weak. Rows may omit the clone size; those that give it use once, few, many or a size class.

d_gene: NA; j_gene: TRBJ2-1; v_gene: TRBV27; abundance: few; CDR3aa: CASSLSANNEQFF; CDR3nt: TGTGCCAGCAGTTTATCAGCCAACAATGAGCAGTTCTTC
d_gene: NA; j_gene: TRBJ2-3; v_gene: TRBV10-2; abundance: once; CDR3aa: CASRGWGSDTQYF; CDR3nt: TGCGCCAGCAGGGGGTGGGGTTCAGATACGCAGTATTTT
d_gene: NA; j_gene: TRBJ2-7; v_gene: TRBV6-5; abundance: NA; CDR3aa: CASSSDRGSVAYEQYF; CDR3nt: TGTGCCAGCAGTTCAGATAGGGGGTCCGTAGCCTACGAGCAGTACTTC
d_gene: NA; j_gene: TRBJ2-1; v_gene: TRBV11-2; abundance: NA; CDR3aa: CASSLGVQIYNEQFF; CDR3nt: TGTGCCAGCAGCTTAGGGGTGCAGATTTACAATGAGCAGTTCTTC
d_gene: TRBD1; j_gene: TRBJ1-2; v_gene: TRBV18; abundance: NA; CDR3aa: CASSPLDRGHGYTF; CDR3nt: TGTGCCAGCTCACCATTAGACAGGGGGCATGGCTACACCTTC
d_gene: TRBD2; j_gene: TRBJ2-1; v_gene: TRBV27; abundance: NA; CDR3aa: CASRSLTSGRRIEQFF; CDR3nt: TGTGCCAGCAGATCACTGACTAGCGGGAGACGAATTGAGCAGTTCTTC
d_gene: TRBD2; j_gene: TRBJ2-7; v_gene: TRBV6-1; abundance: NA; CDR3aa: CASRAGGELFYEQYF; CDR3nt: TGTGCCAGCAGGGCCGGGGGGGAACTCTTCTACGAGCAGTACTTC
d_gene: NA; j_gene: TRBJ2-1; v_gene: TRBV2; abundance: NA; CDR3aa: CASSEGRNGYNEQFF; CDR3nt: TGTGCCAGCAGTGAGGGTCGGAACGGTTACAATGAGCAGTTCTTC
d_gene: NA; j_gene: TRBJ1-1; v_gene: TRBV19; abundance: NA; CDR3aa: CASSIVVDTEAFF; CDR3nt: TGTGCCAGTAGTATCGTGGTGGACACTGAAGCTTTCTTT
d_gene: NA; j_gene: TRBJ2-1; v_gene: TRBV6-1; abundance: once; CDR3aa: CASADTPLIDNEQFF; CDR3nt: TGTGCCAGCGCCGACACTCCATTGATCGACAATGAGCAGTTCTTC
d_gene: TRBD1; j_gene: TRBJ2-1; v_gene: TRBV10-2; abundance: NA; CDR3aa: CASSQTFRGLSSYNEQFF; CDR3nt: TGCGCCAGCAGCCAAACCTTCAGGGGGCTTAGCTCCTACAATGAGCAGTTCTTC
d_gene: NA; j_gene: TRBJ1-5; v_gene: TRBV28; abundance: NA; CDR3aa: CASSLGIVSQPQHF; CDR3nt: TGTGCCAGCAGTTTGGGGATAGTCAGCCAGCCCCAGCATTTT
d_gene: NA; j_gene: TRBJ2-1; v_gene: TRBV7-2; abundance: NA; CDR3aa: CASSLRLAYNEQFF; CDR3nt: TGTGCCAGCAGCTTACGACTAGCCTACAATGAGCAGTTCTTC
d_gene: TRBD1; j_gene: TRBJ1-4; v_gene: TRBV7-8; abundance: NA; CDR3aa: CASSPDGTGRGVKLFF; CDR3nt: TGTGCCAGCAGCCCCGACGGGACAGGGAGGGGAGTAAAACTGTTTTTT
d_gene: NA; j_gene: TRBJ1-2; v_gene: TRBV20-1; abundance: NA; CDR3aa: CSATPAYGYTF; CDR3nt: TGCAGTGCTACCCCCGCATATGGCTACACCTTC
d_gene: TRBD2; j_gene: TRBJ2-6; v_gene: TRBV28; abundance: NA; CDR3aa: CASSLTGREGPAGANVLTF; CDR3nt: TGTGCCAGCAGTTTAACAGGCCGGGAGGGCCCGGCGGGGGCCAACGTCCTGACTTTC
d_gene: NA; j_gene: TRBJ2-3; v_gene: TRBV19; abundance: NA; CDR3aa: CASSISTARTDTQYF; CDR3nt: TGTGCCAGTAGTATCTCGACAGCTCGCACAGATACGCAGTATTTT
d_gene: TRBD2; j_gene: TRBJ2-1; v_gene: TRBV7-9; abundance: NA; CDR3aa: CASSRTLGLAGQIGTVLLF; CDR3nt: TGTGCCAGCAGTCGAACACTAGGACTAGCGGGACAAATAGGGACTGTCTTGCTCTTC
d_gene: NA; j_gene: TRBJ1-2; v_gene: TRBV5-1; abundance: NA; CDR3aa: CASSSNRGGYTF; CDR3nt: TGCGCCAGCAGCTCCAACAGAGGCGGCTACACCTTC
d_gene: NA; j_gene: TRBJ1-5; v_gene: TRBV15; abundance: NA; CDR3aa: CATSSGLYSNQPQHF; CDR3nt: TGTGCCACCAGCAGCGGACTCTATAGCAATCAGCCCCAGCATTTT
d_gene: NA; j_gene: TRBJ2-3; v_gene: TRBV5-4; abundance: NA; CDR3aa: CASSLVFGSGGDYSTDTQYF; CDR3nt: NA
d_gene: TRBD1; j_gene: TRBJ1-1; v_gene: TRBV11-2; abundance: few; CDR3aa: CASSHGTVMNTEAFF; CDR3nt: TGTGCCAGCAGCCATGGGACAGTCATGAACACTGAAGCTTTCTTT
d_gene: NA; j_gene: TRBJ2-3; v_gene: TRBV5-1; abundance: NA; CDR3aa: CATRLGQDTDTQYF; CDR3nt: TGCGCCACCCGGTTGGGACAAGACACAGATACGCAGTATTTT
d_gene: TRBD2; j_gene: TRBJ2-7; v_gene: TRBV7-2; abundance: NA; CDR3aa: CASSLVAGAGQYF; CDR3nt: TGTGCCAGCAGCTTAGTAGCGGGGGCGGGGCAGTACTTC
d_gene: TRBD1; j_gene: TRBJ1-4; v_gene: TRBV11-2; abundance: NA; CDR3aa: CASSLGTGGDNEKLFF; CDR3nt: TGTGCCAGCAGCTTGGGGACAGGGGGTGATAATGAAAAACTGTTTTTT
d_gene: NA; j_gene: TRBJ1-5; v_gene: TRBV10-3; abundance: NA; CDR3aa: CAIRPDSNQPQHF; CDR3nt: TGTGCCATCAGACCAGATAGCAATCAGCCCCAGCATTTT
d_gene: NA; j_gene: TRBJ2-7; v_gene: TRBV28; abundance: NA; CDR3aa: CASSFPRHTPLYEQYF; CDR3nt: TGTGCCAGCAGTTTCCCCAGACATACCCCTCTCTACGAGCAGTACTTC
d_gene: NA; j_gene: TRBJ1-4; v_gene: TRBV7-9; abundance: NA; CDR3aa: CASSERTEEKLFF; CDR3nt: TGTGCCAGCAGCGAACGGACGGAAGAAAAACTGTTTTTT
d_gene: NA; j_gene: TRBJ1-5; v_gene: TRBV28; abundance: NA; CDR3aa: CASSSIGGGNQPQHF; CDR3nt: TGTGCCAGCAGTTCGATAGGGGGGGGAAATCAGCCCCAGCATTTT
d_gene: TRBD2; j_gene: TRBJ2-3; v_gene: TRBV5-4; abundance: NA; CDR3aa: CASSFAGLAADTQYF; CDR3nt: TGTGCCAGCAGCTTTGCGGGACTAGCCGCAGATACGCAGTATTTT
d_gene: NA; j_gene: TRBJ2-2; v_gene: TRBV2; abundance: NA; CDR3aa: CASRLQGPLTGELFF; CDR3nt: TGTGCCAGCAGATTACAGGGACCTCTCACCGGGGAGCTGTTTTTT
d_gene: TRBD2; j_gene: TRBJ2-3; v_gene: TRBV11-2; abundance: NA; CDR3aa: CASSSGSFSDTQYF; CDR3nt: TGTGCCAGCAGTAGCGGGAGTTTTTCAGATACGCAGTATTTT
d_gene: NA; j_gene: TRBJ2-2; v_gene: TRBV5-1; abundance: once; CDR3aa: CASSLPDRQGGELFF; CDR3nt: TGCGCCAGCAGCTTGCCCGACAGGCAGGGAGGGGAGCTGTTTTTT
d_gene: TRBD1; j_gene: TRBJ2-1; v_gene: TRBV5-1; abundance: NA; CDR3aa: CASMSGTGNIGEQFF; CDR3nt: TGCGCCAGCATGTCCGGGACAGGGAACATCGGTGAGCAGTTCTTC
d_gene: TRBD2; j_gene: TRBJ2-7; v_gene: TRBV7-9; abundance: NA; CDR3aa: CASSPFGGTRSYEQYF; CDR3nt: TGTGCCAGCAGCCCCTTCGGGGGGACTAGGTCCTACGAGCAGTACTTC
d_gene: NA; j_gene: TRBJ1-4; v_gene: TRBV2; abundance: NA; CDR3aa: CASSSDRQGLFF; CDR3nt: TGTGCCAGCAGTTCTGACCGCCAGGGACTGTTTTTT
d_gene: NA; j_gene: TRBJ1-3; v_gene: TRBV29-1; abundance: NA; CDR3aa: CSGETSGNTIYF; CDR3nt: TGCAGCGGGGAGACCTCTGGAAACACCATATATTTT
d_gene: NA; j_gene: TRBJ2-1; v_gene: TRBV7-9; abundance: NA; CDR3aa: CASSQDVVRIFENNEQFF; CDR3nt: TGTGCCAGCAGCCAAGATGTAGTGCGGATTTTTGAGAACAATGAGCAGTTCTTC
d_gene: TRBD1; j_gene: TRBJ2-1; v_gene: TRBV5-1; abundance: NA; CDR3aa: CASSLSGQGLYNEQFF; CDR3nt: TGCGCCAGCAGCTTGTCGGGACAGGGACTCTACAATGAGCAGTTCTTC